Described below is a single T cell receptor (beta chain) sequence and its context. Trimming removed 4 bases at V and 5 bases at J, with 9 bases between. The CDR3 runs to 13 residues. CDR1 and CDR2 (germline): SGHKS, YYEKEE (reference sequence). The data were taken from a study of blood T cell repertoires in COVID-19. Assay: immunoSEQ multiplex PCR; the TCRdb copy retains only in-frame clones and omits some. Among under 250,000 clones listed, 85% to 90% were seen once. This TCR was recovered from a man in his forties or fifties with COVID-19, enrolled during active disease. The chain uses TRBV5-5 and TRBJ1-4; possible D gene TRBD1, 5 bases. The sequenced sample consisted of peripheral blood. Written as DNA, the CDR3 is TGTGCCAGCAGCGCGACAGCGAATGAAAAACTGTTTTTT. It encodes CASSATANEKLFF.